These 23 T cell receptor beta chains originate from one sample sequenced in a study of Graves' ophthalmopathy and Graves' hyperthyroidism. Investigators amplified TCR beta CDR3 regions from RNA transcripts. HTBI-primed RT-PCR formed the first round, and a multiplex PCR formed the second. TCRdb redid the calling of the multiplex PCR reads with MiXCR, one entry per CDR3 protein. The sample has just over 600,000 distinct CDR3 sequences, around a fifth seen once. The sample comprised peripheral blood. The receptors were sampled from a woman aged 18-29 years with stable Graves' hyperthyroidism. Some clones in this sample may be carry-over from other donors' samples.

The rearrangement joins TRBV12-3 or TRBV12-4 to TRBJ2-5; D is unclear. The ends were cut back, 3 bases at V and 2 bases at J, with 22 bases in the middle. The CDR3 runs to 18 residues. The DNA for the CDR3 is TGTGCCAGCAGTTTGAGGTTCCGCTTTCTTTATTCTCAAGAGACCCAGTACTTC. As protein: CASSLRFRFLYSQETQYF.

This clonotype has at least ten counts. The gene calls are TRBV2 and TRBJ2-7; 7 bases map to TRBD1. Germline V gene data show CDR1 as SNHLY and CDR2 as FYNNEI. The V segment lost 5 bases and the J segment 0 bases; nucleotides outside the gene matches: 7. This CDR3 has 15 residues. CDR3 protein: CASSRTRQGSYEQYF. CDR3 coding DNA: TGTGCCAGCAGTCGTACTCGACAGGGCTCCTACGAGCAGTACTTC.

This clonotype was seen ten or more times. The junction departs from germline at one end; a sequencing error may be responsible. V gene TRBV19 combines with J gene TRBJ2-4; perhaps TRBD1 as D (5 bases). The CDR3 runs to 13 residues. Germline loops: CDR1 LNHDA, CDR2 SQIVND (reference sequence). The CDR3 sequence: CASSIETENIQCF. CDR3 coding DNA: TGTGCCAGTAGTATAGAGACAGAAAACATTCAGTGCTTC.

The V and J genes are TRBV7-2 and TRBJ1-6; 8 nucleotides line up with TRBD1. Germline-derived CDR1 and CDR2 are SGHTA and FQGNSA. CDR3 length: 13 amino acids. With V trimmed by 4 bases and J by 10 bases, 3 bases remained unmatched. In DNA, the CDR3 is TGTGCCAGCAGCTCCCCAGGGGGCTCACCCCTCCACTTT. It translates to CASSSPGGSPLHF.

The chain couples TRBV7-2 to TRBJ2-5; D perhaps matches TRBD2 (7 bases). CDR3 length: 15 residues. The germline CDR1 and CDR2 sequences are SGHTA and FQGNSA. Trimming left V 2 bases short and J 2 bases short, with 12 bases between. Here the CDR3 DNA reads TGTGCCAGCAGCTTAAGCGGGACACTGCAAGAGACCCAGTACTTC. Translation: CASSLSGTLQETQYF. The full variable domain, rest sourced from reference TRBV7-2 and TRBJ2-5, is GAGVSQSPSNKVTEKGKDVELRCDPISGHTALYWYRQSLGQGLEFLIYFQGNSAPDKSGLPSDRFSAERTGGSVSTLTIQRTQQEDSAVYLCASSLSGTLQETQYFGPGTRLLVL.

This clonotype was counted ten times or more. The V and J genes are TRBV10-3 and TRBJ1-5; D ambiguous. The CDR3 consists of 13 residues. From germline, CDR1 is ENHRY and CDR2 SYGVKD. V shed 2 bases and J shed 9 bases, with 11 bases lying between them. The DNA of the CDR3 is TGTGCCATCAGTGAGGTCATGTGGGGGCCCCAGCATTTT. Translation: CAISEVMWGPQHF.

This clonotype was observed a handful of times. The chain uses TRBV30 and TRBJ2-6, with D perhaps matching TRBD2 (5 bases). Deletions cut 4 bases from V and 0 bases from J, with 10 bases between. CDR3 size: 15 residues. Germline CDR1 and CDR2: GTSNPN and SVGIG (reference sequence). The CDR3 here is CAWTGRHSGANVLTF. CDR3 nucleotides: TGTGCCTGGACGGGGAGACACTCTGGGGCCAACGTCCTGACTTTC.

This chain joins TRBV3-1 and TRBJ1-5, with D unresolved. Between the trimmed V and J ends, which lost 1 base and 4 bases, there was a span of 5 bases. The CDR3 covers 13 residues. Germline V gives CDR1 LGHDT, CDR2 YNNKEL (reference sequence). For the CDR3, the DNA is TGTGCCAGCAGCCAAGTCCCAAATCAGCCCCAGCATTTT. It codes for CASSQVPNQPQHF.

This clonotype was found many times. This chain uses TRBV6-5 with TRBJ2-7; 9 nucleotides match TRBD1. V gave up 6 bases and J gave up 0 bases; unmatched junction bases: 9. CDR1 and CDR2 from the germline V gene are MNHEY and SVGAGI. The CDR3 runs to 16 residues. Written as DNA, the CDR3 is TGTGCCAGCAGATCAGGACAGGGGTGGGCCTCCTACGAGCAGTACTTC. Its translation is CASRSGQGWASYEQYF.

The rearrangement uses TRBV12-3 or TRBV12-4 and TRBJ1-2; perhaps TRBD1 as D (6 bases). The germline V and J ends were trimmed by 6 bases and 5 bases, with 16 bases remaining between them. The CDR3 is 14 residues long. CDR3 residues: CASRPQGTGYGYTF. In DNA form, the CDR3 reads TGTGCCAGCAGACCGCAGGGGACGGGGTATGGCTACACCTTC.

Concerning this clonotype itself: The junction differs from germline at one of its ends, possibly a read error. CDR3 region: CAGRFRRADNQPQHF. The CDR3 DNA is TGCGCCGGCCGTTTCCGCAGGGCGGACAATCAGCCCCAGCATTTT. This chain links TRBV6-5 with TRBJ1-5; D might be TRBD1 (5 bases). Germline V lookup: CDR1 MNHEY, CDR2 SVGAGI. The CDR3 covers 15 residues.

The chain's CDR3 is CASSSRGRSEAFF. In DNA form, the CDR3 reads TGTGCCAGCAGTTCCAGGGGGCGGAGTGAAGCTTTCTTT. The J gene is TRBJ1-1, the V gene TRBV27; 8 positions agree with TRBD1. This CDR3 comprises 13 residues. Unmatched junction bases numbered 5, after V lost 4 bases and J lost 7 bases. Germline assignment: CDR1 MNHEY and CDR2 SMNVEV (reference sequence).

This chain connects TRBV6-5 to TRBJ2-2; tentative D call: TRBD2 (5 bases). There are 13 residues in the CDR3. The germline CDR1 and CDR2 sequences are MNHEY and SVGAGI. V was cut by 4 bases and J by 5 bases, with 8 bases left in between. This CDR3 is CASSSRGTGELFF. The CDR3 nucleotides are TGTGCCAGCAGTTCCAGAGGGACCGGGGAGCTGTTTTTT.

The chain is built from TRBV6-4 and TRBJ1-1; D remains unclear. V lost 4 bases to trimming and J lost 6 bases, with 21 bases between them. The CDR3 loop spans 16 amino acids. Germline values: CDR1 MRHNA, CDR2 SNTAGT. This CDR3 reads CASSALPRGKGSEAFF. The CDR3 bases are TGTGCCAGCAGTGCCCTACCAAGAGGGAAGGGTTCTGAAGCTTTCTTT.

This chain joins TRBV19 and TRBJ2-5, with a tentative D call TRBD2 (5 bases). Trimming cost V 3 bases and J 4 bases, with 12 bases left between them. The germline gives CDR1 LNHDA, CDR2 SQIVND (reference sequence). This CDR3 comprises 14 residues. CDR3 sequence: CASSITAVRETQYF. The CDR3 DNA sequence: TGTGCCAGTAGTATTACAGCGGTCCGAGAGACCCAGTACTTC.

The chain recombines TRBV6-5 with TRBJ2-5, with no clear D. Germline lookup yields CDR1 MNHEY and CDR2 SVGAGI. The ends were cut back, 4 bases at V and 3 bases at J, with 9 bases in the middle. This CDR3 has 13 residues. CDR3 in amino acids: CASSFTDEETQYF. The CDR3 coding sequence is TGTGCCAGCAGTTTTACAGATGAAGAGACCCAGTACTTC.

This clonotype was counted only a few times. V and J are TRBV12-3 or TRBV12-4 and TRBJ1-2; TRBD1 matches 10 bases. The CDR3 extends over 15 amino acids. Trimming took 3 bases from V and 4 from J; bases not matched to a gene: 5. CDR3 DNA: TGTGCCAGCAGTTTTGGACAGGGGGATACCTATGGCTACACCTTC. Translation gives CASSFGQGDTYGYTF.

This chain links TRBV7-8 with TRBJ2-5; perhaps TRBD2 as D (6 bases). This CDR3 has 15 residues. V lost 5 bases to trimming and J lost 2 bases, with 15 bases between them. The germline CDR1 and CDR2 sequences are SGHVS and FQNEAQ. CDR3 sequence (DNA): TGTGCCAGCAGCCGACGGAGGGATATACAAGAGACCCAGTACTTC. It is translated as CASSRRRDIQETQYF.

This clonotype has ten or more counts. The genes are TRBV13 and TRBJ2-7, with a weak D call TRBD1 (6 bases). The CDR3 is 21 amino acids. V was clipped by 5 bases and J by 0 bases, with 32 bases between them. The germline V gene encodes CDR1 PRHDT and CDR2 FYEKMQ (reference sequence). For the CDR3, the DNA is TGTGCCAGCAGCAACCCCTCACCGGGACAAGGGAAATCACGGTGCTCCTACGAGCAGTACTTC. It specifies CASSNPSPGQGKSRCSYEQYF.

There are a few counts of this clonotype. This chain links TRBV6-2 or TRBV6-3 with TRBJ1-1; D is uncertain. Deletions cut 2 bases from V and 7 bases from J, with 11 bases between. The CDR3 extends over 13 amino acids. The germline V gene encodes CDR1 MNHEY and CDR2 SVGEGT. The CDR3 protein is CASSYLSPREAFF. In DNA, the CDR3 is TGTGCCAGCAGTTACCTTAGCCCCCGTGAAGCTTTCTTT.

In this sample, this clonotype turned up many times. Since the CDR3 does not end with the conserved phenylalanine or tryptophan, this likely comes from a read error. The CDR3 sequence is CASSEHGGQGTEAFL. CDR3 nucleotide sequence: TGTGCCAGCAGTGAACATGGGGGGCAGGGCACTGAAGCTTTCCTT. The chain has TRBV6-1 and TRBJ1-1; possibly TRBD1 for D (6 bases). The germline CDR1 and CDR2 sequences are MNHNS and SASEGT. The CDR3 runs 15 residues. Trimming cost V 2 bases and J 4 bases, with 14 bases left between them.

This clonotype was picked up many times. V and J are TRBV6-2 or TRBV6-3 and TRBJ1-2; 7 nucleotides align to TRBD1. This CDR3 is built from 19 residues. Germline V gene data show CDR1 as MNHEY and CDR2 as SVGEGT. J was trimmed by 0 bases and V by 6 bases; bases with no gene match: 19. The CDR3 region is CASSNTPTGEGAANYGYTF. The CDR3 DNA sequence: TGTGCCAGCAGCAACACGCCCACGGGGGAGGGGGCCGCTAACTATGGCTACACCTTC.

This clonotype was seen ten or more times. This chain joins TRBV5-1 and TRBJ1-2, with TRBD1 as a possible D gene (6 bases). The CDR3 extends over 15 amino acids. Germline V gene lookup returns CDR1 SGHRS and CDR2 YFSETQ. Trimming removed 4 bases from V and 0 bases from J, with 13 bases in between. CDR3 in DNA: TGCGCCAGCAGCACGGCGACAGGTCCTAACTATGGCTACACCTTC. It codes for CASSTATGPNYGYTF.